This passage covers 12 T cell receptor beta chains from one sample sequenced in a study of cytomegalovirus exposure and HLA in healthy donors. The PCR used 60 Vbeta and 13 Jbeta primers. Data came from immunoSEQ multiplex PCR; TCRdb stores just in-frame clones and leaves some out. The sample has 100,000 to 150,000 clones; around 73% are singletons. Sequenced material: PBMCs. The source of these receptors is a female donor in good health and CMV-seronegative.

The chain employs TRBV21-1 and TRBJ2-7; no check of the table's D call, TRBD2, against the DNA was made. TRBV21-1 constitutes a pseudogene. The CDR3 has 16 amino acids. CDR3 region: CASSEGLAGSSYEQYF. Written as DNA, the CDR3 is TGTGCCAGCAGCGAGGGACTAGCGGGGAGCTCCTACGAGCAGTACTTC.

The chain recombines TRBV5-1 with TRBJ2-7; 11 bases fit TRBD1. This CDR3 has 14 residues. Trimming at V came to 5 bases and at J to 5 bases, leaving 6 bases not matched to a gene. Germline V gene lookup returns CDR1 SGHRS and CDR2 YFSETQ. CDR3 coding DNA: TGCGCCAGCAGTAGTGGGACAGGGGGTGACGAGCAGTACTTC. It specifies CASSSGTGGDEQYF.

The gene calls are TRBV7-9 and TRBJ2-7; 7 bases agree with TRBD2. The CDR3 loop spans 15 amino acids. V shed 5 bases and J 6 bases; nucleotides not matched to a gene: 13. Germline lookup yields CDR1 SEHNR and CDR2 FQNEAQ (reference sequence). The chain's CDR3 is CASSTSAGVRFEQYF. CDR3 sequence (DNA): TGTGCCAGCAGCACGAGCGCGGGAGTGCGGTTCGAGCAGTACTTC.

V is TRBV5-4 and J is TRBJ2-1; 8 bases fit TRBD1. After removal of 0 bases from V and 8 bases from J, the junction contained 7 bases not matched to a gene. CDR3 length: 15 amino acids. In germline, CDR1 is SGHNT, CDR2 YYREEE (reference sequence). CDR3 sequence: CASSLGGQASDEQFF. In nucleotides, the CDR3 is TGTGCCAGCAGCTTGGGGGGACAGGCTTCGGATGAGCAGTTCTTC.

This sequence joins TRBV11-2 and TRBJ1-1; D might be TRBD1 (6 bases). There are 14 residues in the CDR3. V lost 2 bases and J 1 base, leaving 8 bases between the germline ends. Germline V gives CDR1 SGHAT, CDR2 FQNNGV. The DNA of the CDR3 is TGTGCCAGCAGCTTACAGGGGAGGAACACTGAAGCTTTCTTT. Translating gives CASSLQGRNTEAFF.

Here the CDR3 DNA reads TGTGCCAGCAGGCAACAGGGAGTAAGCAATCAGCCCCAGCATTTT. Amino acid sequence: CASRQQGVSNQPQHF. The chain has TRBV6-5 and TRBJ1-5, with D perhaps TRBD1 (6 bases). This CDR3 has 15 residues. Germline V CDR1 and CDR2: MNHEY, SVGAGI. V was shortened by 6 bases and J by 1 base, with 13 bases between the two germline ends.

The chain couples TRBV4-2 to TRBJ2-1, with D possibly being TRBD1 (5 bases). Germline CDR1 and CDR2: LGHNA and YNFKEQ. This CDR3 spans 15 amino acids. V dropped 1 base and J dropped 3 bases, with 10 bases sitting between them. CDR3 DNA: TGTGCCAGCAGCCAAGTGGGGCAGGGCTACAATGAGCAGTTCTTC. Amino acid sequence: CASSQVGQGYNEQFF.

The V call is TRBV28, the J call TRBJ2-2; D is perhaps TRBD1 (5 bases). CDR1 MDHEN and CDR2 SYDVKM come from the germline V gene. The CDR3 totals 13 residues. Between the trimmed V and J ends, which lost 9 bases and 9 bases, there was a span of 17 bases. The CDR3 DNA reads TGTGCCAGTAATGGGGCAGGGCGCCGGGAGCTGTTTTTT. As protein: CASNGAGRRELFF.

The CDR3 here is CASSFGTGLYGYTF. The CDR3 DNA reads TGTGCCAGCAGCTTCGGGACAGGGCTCTATGGCTACACCTTC. The chain links TRBV9 to TRBJ1-2, with 9 bases lining up with TRBD1. In germline, CDR1 is SGDLS, CDR2 YYNGEE. The ends lost 4 bases at V and 4 bases at J; junction bases unmatched: 5. The CDR3 is made up of 14 amino acids.

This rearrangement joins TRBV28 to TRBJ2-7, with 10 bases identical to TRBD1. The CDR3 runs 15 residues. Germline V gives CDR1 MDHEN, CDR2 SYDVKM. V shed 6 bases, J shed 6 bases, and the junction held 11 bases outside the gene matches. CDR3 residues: CASRQTGGSPGEQYF. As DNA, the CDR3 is TGTGCCAGCAGGCAGACAGGGGGCTCTCCTGGCGAGCAGTACTTC.

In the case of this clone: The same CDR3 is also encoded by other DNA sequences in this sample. The CDR3 coding sequence is TGCAGCGTTGCGGGTACATCCTACGAGCAGTACTTC. Translated, it gives CSVAGTSYEQYF. The rearrangement joins TRBV29-1 to TRBJ2-7; no clear D. Germline CDR1 is SQVTM and CDR2 is ANQGSEA. V was trimmed by 4 bases and J by 1 base, leaving 8 bases between them. The CDR3 length is 12 residues.

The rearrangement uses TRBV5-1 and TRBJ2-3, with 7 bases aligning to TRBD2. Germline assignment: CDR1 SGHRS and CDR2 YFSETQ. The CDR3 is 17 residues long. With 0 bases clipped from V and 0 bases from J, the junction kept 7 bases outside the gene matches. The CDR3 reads CASSLALREISTDTQYF. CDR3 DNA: TGCGCCAGCAGCTTGGCCTTGCGGGAGATTAGCACAGATACGCAGTATTTT.